These T cell receptor beta chains were read from a single sample in a study of Ad26.COV2.S vaccination and SARS-CoV-2 variants. The method was immunoSEQ multiplex PCR; TCRdb's version includes in-frame clones alone and lacks a portion of them. The sample has roughly 410,000 clones; roughly four fifths are singletons. Sample: peripheral blood, taken in a trial of Ad26.COV2.S vaccine versus placebo. These TCRs come from a person aged 18-60 years who received the Ad26.COV2.S COVID-19 vaccine or a placebo. Each CDR3 is given with its conserved first and last residue. The order of the fields is clone size, D gene, J gene, V gene, CDR3 protein, CDR3 DNA. D genes are given only for firm matches. Only some rows state a clone size, as once, few, many or a class for expanded clones.

- | - | TRBJ2-7 | TRBV2 | CASSRQASYEQYF | TGTGCCAGCAGTCGACAGGCTTCCTACGAGCAGTACTTC
- | - | TRBJ2-7 | TRBV7-2 | CASSPIMGGRGLEQYF | TGTGCCAGCAGCCCGATAATGGGAGGCCGGGGGCTCGAGCAGTACTTC
- | - | TRBJ2-5 | TRBV4-2 | CASSQGEGETQYF | TGTGCCAGCAGCCAAGGGGAAGGGGAGACCCAGTACTTC
few | TRBD1 | TRBJ1-5 | TRBV7-9 | CASSLEQGPARPQHF | TGTGCCAGCAGCTTAGAACAGGGGCCAGCCAGGCCCCAGCATTTT
- | - | TRBJ1-4 | TRBV5-6 | CASSKGGTNEKLFF | TGTGCCAGCAGCAAGGGCGGAACTAATGAAAAACTGTTTTTT
- | TRBD1 | TRBJ1-4 | TRBV4-2 | CASSQHLMPGQVATNEKLFF | TGTGCCAGCAGCCAACATTTGATGCCGGGACAGGTTGCAACTAATGAAAAACTGTTTTTT
- | - | TRBJ2-7 | TRBV5-1 | CASSLLSTTYEQYF | TGCGCCAGCAGCTTGTTATCTACGACCTACGAGCAGTACTTC
- | - | TRBJ1-2 | TRBV20-1 | CSASVGYTF | TGCAGTGCTAGTGTTGGCTACACCTTC
- | - | TRBJ1-1 | TRBV7-8 | CASSFGQLNTEAFF | TGTGCCAGCAGCTTTGGTCAGTTGAACACTGAAGCTTTCTTT
- | - | TRBJ1-5 | TRBV4-3 | CASSQDLNRAQPQHF | TGCGCCAGCAGCCAAGACCTGAATAGGGCTCAGCCCCAGCATTTT
- | - | TRBJ2-1 | TRBV9 | CASSVGMVDEQFF | TGTGCCAGCAGCGTAGGTATGGTCGATGAGCAGTTCTTC
- | - | TRBJ2-7 | TRBV6-2/TRBV6-3 | CASSSDVAYEQYF | TGTGCCAGCAGTTCGGACGTCGCCTACGAGCAGTACTTC
few | - | TRBJ1-2 | TRBV14 | CASRPRGMRAGGYTF | TGTGCCAGCAGACCCAGGGGTATGCGGGCCGGGGGCTACACCTTC
- | - | TRBJ2-4 | TRBV5-4 | CASRPSASIIQYF | TGTGCCAGCAGACCTAGCGCTTCAATCATTCAGTACTTC
- | - | TRBJ1-3 | TRBV7-2 | CASSLVSFSGNTIYF | TGTGCCAGCAGCTTAGTGAGTTTCTCTGGAAACACCATATATTTT
- | TRBD2 | TRBJ2-7 | TRBV27 | CASSWGGGNGEQYF | TGTGCCAGCAGTTGGGGGGGAGGGAATGGCGAGCAGTACTTC
- | - | TRBJ1-5 | TRBV19 | CASSSRAVNQPQHF | TGTGCCAGTAGTAGCCGAGCCGTGAATCAGCCCCAGCATTTT
few | - | TRBJ1-2 | TRBV5-5 | CASSLITANYGYTF | TGTGCCAGCAGCTTGATTACTGCAAACTATGGCTACACCTTC
- | - | TRBJ1-3 | TRBV3-1/TRBV3-2 | CASSQASGTGNTIYF | TGTGCCAGCAGCCAAGCTTCAGGAACTGGAAACACCATATATTTT
few | - | TRBJ1-5 | TRBV27 | CASSPWIGQNQPQHF | TGTGCCAGCAGTCCTTGGATTGGGCAGAATCAGCCCCAGCATTTT
- | - | TRBJ1-2 | TRBV19 | CASREYQGYTF | TGTGCCAGTAGGGAATATCAGGGCTACACCTTC
- | TRBD1 | TRBJ1-3 | TRBV3-1/TRBV3-2 | CASSVIGTGHSGNTIYF | TGTGCCAGCAGCGTCATCGGGACAGGCCACTCTGGAAACACCATATATTTT
- | - | TRBJ1-2 | TRBV30 | CAWSVQGHYGYTF | TGTGCCTGGAGTGTACAGGGCCATTATGGCTACACCTTC
- | TRBD2 | TRBJ2-3 | TRBV3-1/TRBV3-2 | CASSQDPLAGGIDTQYF | TGTGCCAGCAGCCAAGACCCACTAGCGGGAGGGATAGATACGCAGTATTTT
- | - | TRBJ2-3 | TRBV5-1 | CASSLHLGSPDTQYF | TGCGCCAGCAGCTTGCACCTGGGGTCCCCAGATACGCAGTATTTT
- | - | TRBJ1-2 | TRBV27 | CASSGRPRSGYTF | TGTGCCAGCAGTGGACGCCCCAGGTCGGGCTACACCTTC
- | TRBD1 | TRBJ2-1 | TRBV5-1 | CASSFRAGGFGGSYNEQFF | TGCGCCAGCAGCTTTCGGGCAGGGGGCTTCGGCGGCTCCTACAATGAGCAGTTCTTC
- | - | TRBJ2-1 | TRBV27 | CASSLRKGRTNGNEQFF | TGTGCCAGCAGTTTAAGAAAGGGACGGACAAATGGTAATGAGCAGTTCTTC
- | - | TRBJ1-1 | TRBV19 | CASSLESGNTEAFF | TGTGCCAGTAGTCTAGAGAGTGGGAACACTGAAGCTTTCTTT
- | - | TRBJ2-2 | TRBV6-2/TRBV6-3 | CASSYEQGRNTGELFF | TGTGCCAGCAGTTACGAGCAGGGGAGGAACACCGGGGAGCTGTTTTTT
- | TRBD2 | TRBJ2-3 | TRBV9 | CASSVVPSAGGTTDTQYF | TGTGCCAGCAGCGTAGTGCCTTCGGCGGGAGGAACCACAGATACGCAGTATTTT
- | - | TRBJ2-3 | TRBV6-2/TRBV6-3 | CASSYPPSVRYF | TGTGCCAGCAGTTACCCCCCGTCGGTACGCTATTTT
few | - | TRBJ1-2 | TRBV18 | CASSPGVDGYTF | TGTGCCAGCTCACCAGGGGTGGATGGCTACACCTTC
once | - | TRBJ2-7 | TRBV29-1 | CSVEDETGSAYEQYF | TGCAGCGTTGAAGATGAAACCGGGAGCGCTTACGAGCAGTACTTC
- | - | TRBJ2-1 | TRBV27 | CASSLSEGNEQFF | TGTGCCAGCAGTTTATCTGAGGGCAATGAGCAGTTCTTC
- | TRBD2 | TRBJ2-1 | TRBV13 | CASSPLGLAGGNEQFF | TGTGCCAGCAGCCCGTTGGGACTAGCGGGGGGGAATGAGCAGTTCTTC
few | TRBD1 | TRBJ1-5 | TRBV5-1 | CASSVTTGGLQPQHF | TGCGCCAGCAGCGTTACTACAGGGGGCCTTCAGCCCCAGCATTTT
- | TRBD1 | TRBJ1-1 | TRBV19 | CASSKTGMNTEAFF | TGTGCCAGTAGTAAGACAGGGATGAACACTGAAGCTTTCTTT
- | - | TRBJ2-7 | TRBV2 | CASSTNGGKFYEQYF | TGTGCCAGCAGTACCAACGGCGGAAAATTCTACGAGCAGTACTTC
few | - | TRBJ2-7 | TRBV18 | CASSPYSRGSEQYF | TGTGCCAGCTCCCCGTACTCTAGAGGGAGCGAGCAGTACTTC